This TCR beta chain was sequenced in a study of PD-L1 blockade in urothelial cancer (dated by TCRdb to the late 2010s). Study-level background: Therapy was started in the mid-2010s for all patients, and atezolizumab 1,200 mg was administered intravenously every 3 weeks. About 85% of the 29 patients were identified as males with urothelial cancer of bladder origin, and a prior smoking history was reported by 18 of 29 patients. An ECOG performance status of 0 or 1 was recorded for the patients, and 0 to 3 prior chemotherapy regimens had been received by the patients. Blood samples were analyzed at two time points: 3 weeks after treatment start (second dose) and 6 weeks after treatment start. Blood samples gave median yields of about 150,000 T cells and 82,636 unique TCRs, along with a median clonality of about 0.084. Somatic, immune and clinical correlates of response to PD-L1 blockade with atezolizumab in urothelial cancer were the focus of an exploratory multi-omic analysis. TCR sequencing covered pretreatment tumor samples and matched, serially collected peripheral blood taken before and after atezolizumab treatment. Durable clinical benefit was defined as progression-free survival longer than 6 months, and TCR features were also tested against progression-free and overall survival. In the same patients who had TCR sequencing, pretreatment tumors also underwent whole exome sequencing and RNA sequencing. Eight or nine patients reached durable clinical benefit, while 20 or so patients did not. Under 30 patients had pretreatment blood TCR-seq, roughly 25 had at least one posttreatment blood collection, and roughly 25 had tumor TCR-seq. Overall study results and their limits: Because the sample size was small (n ≈ 30) and many of the analyses were exploratory, the results are meant to be hypothesis-generating. Improved progression-free and overall survival was found to be associated with pretreatment peripheral blood TCR clonality below the median. At 3 weeks after the start of treatment, tumor-associated TCR clones in peripheral blood had expanded more in patients with durable benefit (n of about 21, p = 0.022).

As concerns this clone: Its target antigen remains unknown. Qualities for individual bases were not recorded, and no much larger clone is one base off.

Each PCR received spiked-in synthetic TCR analog templates so that absolute template abundance could be estimated from read counts. Using the immunoSEQ assay, TCRbeta CDR3 regions were amplified from genomic DNA with bias-controlled V and J gene primers. Sequencing of rearranged TCRbeta segments was performed at approximately 20X coverage. Concerning the study's data processing: Clustering was used to correct sequencing errors, and CDR3s were annotated against IMGT so that V, D and J genes could be assigned. Out-of-frame and stop-codon sequences were excluded, and only productive TCRbeta rearrangements were used in downstream analyses. Clonality was calculated as one minus the Shannon entropy normalized by the log of the number of unique productive sequences. Clones differing between time points or between blood and tumor were identified by Fisher's exact test with Benjamini-Hochberg correction at adjusted p below 0.01. TCRdb re-hosts the immuneACCESS table, in-frame sequences only. Its copies lack some clones; in the studies checked, an unresolved V gene accounts for under half of them, and the cause for the rest is not known. The DNA gave D and trimming, while V, J and clone size come from that table. The sample yields fewer than 65,000 clones; about 80% were counted once. About 3.2% of the sample comes from the top ten.

In the paper's terms, the time point label means: pretreatment peripheral blood. The cohort comprised more than 25 patients with locally advanced or metastatic urothelial carcinoma treated at Memorial Sloan Kettering on a trial protocol. Peripheral blood mononuclear cells were collected pretreatment and during treatment, with between 1 and 8 total time points obtained per patient. The Qiagen DNeasy Blood extraction kit was used to purify genomic DNA from total PBMCs and tumor samples. PBMCs were collected pretreatment and during treatment, and were isolated and stored as previously described. CDR1 and CDR2 are drawn from the germline V gene: SGHTS, YDEGEE. V has 4 bases trimmed and J has 2 bases trimmed; junction bases matching no gene number 6. Taken from cysteine to phenylalanine, the CDR3 has 15 residues. The CDR3 DNA has 45 bases and is translated from base 1.

The sequenced sample was PBMCs, obtained around atezolizumab (anti-PD-L1) treatment. The receptor chain draws on TRBV5-8 and TRBJ1-5; TRBD1 agrees with 7 junctional bases. The receptor was derived from a man between 65 and 79 years old with urothelial cancer. DNA sequence: TGTGCCAGCAGCGGAGGACAGGCCCGCAATCAGCCCCAGCATTTT. Translated, this is CASSGGQARNQPQHF. When the CDR3 is completed using the reference TRBV5-8 and TRBJ1-5 genes on either side, the full variable domain is EAGVTQSPTHLIKTRGQQATLRCSPISGHTSVYWYQQALGLGLQFLLWYDEGEERNRGNFPPRFSGRQFPNYSSELNVNALELEDSALYLCASSGGQARNQPQHFGDGTRLSIL.